This note documents a single T cell receptor (beta chain) sequence. The data originate from a study of cytomegalovirus exposure and HLA in healthy donors. The CDR3 sequence is 13 residues long. V lost 0 bases and J lost 5, with 5 bases in between. Germline values: CDR1 SGHRS, CDR2 YFSETQ. PCR involved 60 Vbeta and 13 Jbeta primers. Assay used: immunoSEQ multiplex PCR; TCRdb lists only in-frame clones, some missing. This repertoire shows 100,000 to 150,000 clones, approximately 82% found once; its top ten account for approximately 2.5%. Specimen: PBMCs. The sequence was obtained from a man aged 45-60 years in good health and CMV-seronegative. The chain employs TRBV5-1 and TRBJ1-4, with a possible D match to TRBD1 (5 bases). CDR3 DNA: TGCGCCAGCAGCTTGGAGGGGAATGAAAAACTGTTTTTT. Amino acids: CASSLEGNEKLFF.